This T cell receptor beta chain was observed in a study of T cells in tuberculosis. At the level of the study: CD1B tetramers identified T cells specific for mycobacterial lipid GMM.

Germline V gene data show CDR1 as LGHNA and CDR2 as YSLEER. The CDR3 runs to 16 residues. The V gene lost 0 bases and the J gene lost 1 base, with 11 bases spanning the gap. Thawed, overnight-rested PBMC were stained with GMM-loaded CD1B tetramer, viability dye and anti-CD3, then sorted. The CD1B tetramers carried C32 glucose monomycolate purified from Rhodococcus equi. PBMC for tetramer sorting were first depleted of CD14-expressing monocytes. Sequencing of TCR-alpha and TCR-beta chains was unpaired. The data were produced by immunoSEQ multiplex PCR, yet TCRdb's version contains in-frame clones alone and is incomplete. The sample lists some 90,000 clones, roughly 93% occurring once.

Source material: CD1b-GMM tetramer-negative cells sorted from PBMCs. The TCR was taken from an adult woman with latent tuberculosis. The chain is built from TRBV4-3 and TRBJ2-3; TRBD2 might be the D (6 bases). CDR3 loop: CASSQEGTGGTDTQYF. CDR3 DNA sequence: TGCGCCAGCAGCCAAGAGGGGACGGGGGGCACAGATACGCAGTATTTT.